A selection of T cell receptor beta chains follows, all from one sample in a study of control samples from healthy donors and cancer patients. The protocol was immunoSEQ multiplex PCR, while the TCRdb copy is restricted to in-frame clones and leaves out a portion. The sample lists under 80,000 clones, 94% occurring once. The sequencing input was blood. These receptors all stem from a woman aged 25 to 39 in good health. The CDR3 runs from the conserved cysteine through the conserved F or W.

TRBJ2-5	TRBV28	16	CASRKGDRGGVETQYF
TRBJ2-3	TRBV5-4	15	CASSARGGRTDTQYF
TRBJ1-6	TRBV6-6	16	CASSYPARADNSPLHF
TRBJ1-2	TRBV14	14	CASSQFDTNYGYTF
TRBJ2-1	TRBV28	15	CASSLGVEVYNEQFF
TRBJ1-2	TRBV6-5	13	CASTEDTNYGYTF
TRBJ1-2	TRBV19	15	CASSSDRGANYGYTF
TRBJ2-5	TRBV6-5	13	CASSYRGRETQYF
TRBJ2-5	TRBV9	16	CASSVEGRGILETQYF
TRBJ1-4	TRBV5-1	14	CASSPDSVNEKLFF
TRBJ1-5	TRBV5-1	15	CASSLTGESNQPQHF
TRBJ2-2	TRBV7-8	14	CASSLVDDTGELFF
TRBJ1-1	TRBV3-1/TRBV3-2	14	CASSQLDRSTEAFF
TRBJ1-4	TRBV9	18	CASSARDRGMVMGEKLFF
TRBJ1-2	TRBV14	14	CASSQVGFGGGYTF
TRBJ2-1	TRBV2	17	CASSVIEGSVSYNEQFF
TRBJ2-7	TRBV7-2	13	CASNPLLRYEQYF